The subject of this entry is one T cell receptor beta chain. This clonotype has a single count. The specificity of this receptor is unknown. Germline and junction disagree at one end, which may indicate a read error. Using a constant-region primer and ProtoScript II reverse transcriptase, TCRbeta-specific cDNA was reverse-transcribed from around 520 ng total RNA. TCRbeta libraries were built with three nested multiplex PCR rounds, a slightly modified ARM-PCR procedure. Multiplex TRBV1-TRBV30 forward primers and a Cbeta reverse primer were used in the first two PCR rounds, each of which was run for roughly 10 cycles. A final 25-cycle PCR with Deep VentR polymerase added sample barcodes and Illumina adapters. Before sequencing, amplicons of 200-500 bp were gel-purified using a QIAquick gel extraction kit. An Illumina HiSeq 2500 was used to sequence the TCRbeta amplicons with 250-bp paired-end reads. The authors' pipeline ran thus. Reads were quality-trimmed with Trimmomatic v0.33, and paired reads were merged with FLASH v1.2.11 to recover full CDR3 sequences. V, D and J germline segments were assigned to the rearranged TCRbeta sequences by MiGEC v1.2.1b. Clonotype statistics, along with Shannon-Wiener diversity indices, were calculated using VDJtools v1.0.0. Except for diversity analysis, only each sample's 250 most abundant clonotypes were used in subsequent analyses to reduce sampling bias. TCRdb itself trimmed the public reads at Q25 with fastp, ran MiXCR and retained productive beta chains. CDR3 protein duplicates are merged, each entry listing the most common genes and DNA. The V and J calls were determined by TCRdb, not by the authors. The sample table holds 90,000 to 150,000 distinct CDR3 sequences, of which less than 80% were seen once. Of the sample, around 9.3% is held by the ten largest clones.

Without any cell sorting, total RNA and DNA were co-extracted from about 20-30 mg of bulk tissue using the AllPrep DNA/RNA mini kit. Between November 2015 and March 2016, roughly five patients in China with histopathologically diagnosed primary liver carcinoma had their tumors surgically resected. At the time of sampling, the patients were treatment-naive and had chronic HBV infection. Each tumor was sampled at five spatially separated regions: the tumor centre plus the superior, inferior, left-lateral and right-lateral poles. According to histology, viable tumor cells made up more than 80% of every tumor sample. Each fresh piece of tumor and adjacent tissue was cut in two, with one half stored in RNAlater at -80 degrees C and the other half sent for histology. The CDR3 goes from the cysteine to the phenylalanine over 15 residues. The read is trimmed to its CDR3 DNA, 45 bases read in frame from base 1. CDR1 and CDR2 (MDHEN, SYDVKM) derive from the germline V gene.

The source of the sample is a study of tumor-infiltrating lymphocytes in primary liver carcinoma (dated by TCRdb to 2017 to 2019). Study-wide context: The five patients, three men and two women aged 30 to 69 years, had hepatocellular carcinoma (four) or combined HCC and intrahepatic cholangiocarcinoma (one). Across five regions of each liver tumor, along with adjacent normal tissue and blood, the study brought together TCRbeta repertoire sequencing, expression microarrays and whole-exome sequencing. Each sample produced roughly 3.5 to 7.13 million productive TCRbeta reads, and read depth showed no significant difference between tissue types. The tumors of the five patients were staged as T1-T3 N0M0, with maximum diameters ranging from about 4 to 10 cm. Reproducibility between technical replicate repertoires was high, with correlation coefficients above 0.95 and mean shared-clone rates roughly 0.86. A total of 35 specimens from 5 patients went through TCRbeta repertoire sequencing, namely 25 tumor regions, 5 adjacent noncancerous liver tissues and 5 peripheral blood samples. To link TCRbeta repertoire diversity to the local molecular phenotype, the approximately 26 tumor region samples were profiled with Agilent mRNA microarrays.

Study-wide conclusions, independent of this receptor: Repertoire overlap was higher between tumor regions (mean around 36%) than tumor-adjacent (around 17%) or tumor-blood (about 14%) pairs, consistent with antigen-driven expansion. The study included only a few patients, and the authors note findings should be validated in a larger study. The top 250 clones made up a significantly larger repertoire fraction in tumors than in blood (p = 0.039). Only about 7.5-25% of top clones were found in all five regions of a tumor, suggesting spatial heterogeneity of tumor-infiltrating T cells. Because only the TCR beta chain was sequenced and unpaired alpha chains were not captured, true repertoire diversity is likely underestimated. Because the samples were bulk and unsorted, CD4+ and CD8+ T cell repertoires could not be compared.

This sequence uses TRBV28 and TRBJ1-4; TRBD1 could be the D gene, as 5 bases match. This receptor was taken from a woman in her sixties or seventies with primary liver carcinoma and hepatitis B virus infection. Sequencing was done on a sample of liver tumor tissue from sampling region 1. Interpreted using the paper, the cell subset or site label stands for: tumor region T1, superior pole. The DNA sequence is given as TGTGTCAGCAGCCTTGCGTCAGGGTTGGGTGAAAAACTGTTTTTT. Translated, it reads CVSSLASGLGEKLFF.